This T cell receptor beta chain was captured by sequencing in a study of blood T cell repertoires in COVID-19. At the level of the study: From T cells, B-cell-depleted T cells, or PBMCs came the material, which was cDNA or gDNA.

In the original analysis: The authors estimated nucleated cell counts from reference gene primer amplification. The method was immunoSEQ multiplex PCR; TCRdb's version includes in-frame clones alone and lacks a portion of them. The D gene and trimming were derived from the DNA, and the V and J assignments and clone size from that table. Of about 260,000 clones in the sample, roughly 90% were seen once. The CDR3 contains 15 residues. The V end was cut by 3 bases, the J end by 5 bases, with 15 bases between. Germline CDR1 and CDR2: MNHEY and SVGAGI. The Seattle patients, enrolled during active infection, were followed longitudinally.

Sample: peripheral blood. The chain carries TRBV6-5 and TRBJ2-3, with D possibly matching TRBD2 (5 bases). This receptor was identified in a woman aged 30 to 39 with COVID-19, enrolled during active disease. This chain's CDR3 is CASSYQEAGGDTQYF. CDR3 nucleotides: TGTGCCAGCAGTTATCAGGAGGCAGGTGGAGATACGCAGTATTTT.